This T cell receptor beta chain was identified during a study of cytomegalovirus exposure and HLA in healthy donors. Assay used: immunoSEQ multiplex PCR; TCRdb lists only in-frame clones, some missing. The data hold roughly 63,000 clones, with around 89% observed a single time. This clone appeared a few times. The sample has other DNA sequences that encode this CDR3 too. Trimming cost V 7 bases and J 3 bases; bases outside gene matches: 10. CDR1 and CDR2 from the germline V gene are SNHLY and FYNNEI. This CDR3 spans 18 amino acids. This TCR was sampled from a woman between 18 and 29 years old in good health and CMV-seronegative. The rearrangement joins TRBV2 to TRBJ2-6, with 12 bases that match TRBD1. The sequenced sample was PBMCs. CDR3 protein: CASTWLGTGGVGANVLTF. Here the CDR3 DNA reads TGTGCCAGCACTTGGTTAGGGACAGGGGGCGTTGGGGCCAACGTCCTGACTTTC.